These 17 T cell receptor beta chains were sequenced from one sample in a study of OX40 agonist ivuxolimab in advanced cancers. TCRdb's copy holds only in-frame clones and misses some; the assay was immunoSEQ multiplex PCR. In the table there are more than 75,000 clones, 75% to 90% of which are singletons. The source was CD4+ or CD8+ T cells sorted from blood, collected in a trial of the OX40 agonist ivuxolimab. All receptors derive from an adult with an advanced solid tumor such as melanoma, head and neck, liver or kidney cancer.

This clone occurred a few times. The V call is TRBV7-8, the J call TRBJ2-5, with 14 bases fitting TRBD2. Germline CDR1 and CDR2: SGHVS and FQNEAQ. This CDR3 is built from 16 residues. V shed 2 bases, J shed 3 bases, and the junction held 2 bases outside the gene matches. The CDR3 DNA reads TGTGCCAGCAGCTTAATGGGACTAGCGGGAGAAGAGACCCAGTACTTC. Residues: CASSLMGLAGEETQYF.

V usage is TRBV7-2 and J usage is TRBJ2-7, with TRBD2 matching 7 bases. The germline V gene encodes CDR1 SGHTA and CDR2 FQGNSA. The V and J ends lost 4 bases and 2 bases, in that order; junction bases with no gene match: 11. This CDR3 comprises 16 residues. CDR3 sequence (DNA): TGTGCCAGCAGCTCCAGAGGTCTGGGACTACCCTACGAGCAGTACTTC. Translation: CASSSRGLGLPYEQYF.

The J gene is TRBJ2-1, the V gene TRBV5-4; unclear D gene. The CDR3 consists of 10 residues. The germline V and J ends were trimmed by 10 bases and 7 bases, with 9 bases remaining between them. The germline V gene encodes CDR1 SGHNT and CDR2 YYREEE (reference sequence). The CDR3 reads CALGRNEQFF. As DNA, the CDR3 is TGTGCCCTTGGACGGAATGAGCAGTTCTTC. Using reference TRBV5-4 and TRBJ2-1 for the parts outside the CDR3, the full variable domain is ETGVTQSPTHLIKTRGQQVTLRCSSQSGHNTVSWYQQALGQGPQFIFQYYREEENGRGNFPPRFSGLQFPNYSSELNVNALELDDSALYLCALGRNEQFFGPGTRLTVL.

The chain couples TRBV25-1 to TRBJ2-1, with D perhaps matching TRBD1 (5 bases). The CDR3 sequence is 12 residues long. V lost 1 base to trimming and J lost 9 bases, with 7 bases between them. Germline V gene lookup returns CDR1 MGHDK and CDR2 SYGVNS. The CDR3 here is CASSESGIEQFF. Written as DNA, the CDR3 is TGTGCCAGCAGTGAATCAGGGATTGAGCAGTTCTTC.

This clone was seen a single time. The J gene is TRBJ2-7, the V gene TRBV7-6, with 8 bases that match TRBD2. CDR1 SGHVS and CDR2 FNYEAQ come from the germline V gene. The CDR3 is 16 residues long. V lost 0 bases, J lost 4 bases, and 8 bases stayed unmatched. CDR3 coding DNA: TGTGCCAGCAGCTTAGCCGCAGCGGGAGCGGTTTACGAGCAGTACTTC. Protein: CASSLAAAGAVYEQYF.

This clone was picked up a small number of times. V usage is TRBV19 and J usage is TRBJ2-1, with 10 bases fitting TRBD1. CDR1 is LNHDA and CDR2 is SQIVND in the germline V gene (reference sequence). The length of the CDR3 is 15 residues. V shed 6 bases and J 6 bases; nucleotides not matched to a gene: 8. CDR3 bases: TGTGCCAGTAGCCCCGGGACAGGGGTCCCCAATGAGCAGTTCTTC. Translation gives CASSPGTGVPNEQFF.

The chain couples TRBV5-6 to TRBJ2-5, with 7 bases matching TRBD1. V shed 0 bases and J 1 base; nucleotides not matched to a gene: 3. Germline CDR1 reads SGHDT; CDR2 reads YYEEEE. There are 15 residues in the CDR3. CDR3 loop: CASSLEGGFQETQYF. The CDR3, as DNA: TGTGCCAGCAGCTTGGAAGGGGGCTTCCAAGAGACCCAGTACTTC.

The rearrangement uses TRBV9 and TRBJ2-5; a weak D match, TRBD2 (6 bases). The CDR3 length is 15 residues. Germline loops: CDR1 SGDLS, CDR2 YYNGEE. The V gene lost 4 bases and the J gene lost 5 bases, with 18 bases spanning the gap. The CDR3 here is CASSSMGPGVETQYF. The CDR3, as DNA: TGTGCCAGCAGCTCTATGGGACCGGGAGTGGAGACCCAGTACTTC.

The gene calls are TRBV29-1 and TRBJ1-1, with D perhaps matching TRBD1 (5 bases). CDR1 is SQVTM and CDR2 is ANQGSEA in the germline V gene. Trimming pared 6 bases from V and 0 bases from J, leaving 11 bases between. This CDR3 has 13 amino acids. The CDR3 DNA sequence: TGCAGCGTGTCCCGACAGATGAACACTGAAGCTTTCTTT. Its protein is CSVSRQMNTEAFF.

The chain employs TRBV2 and TRBJ1-3, with D hard to call. V lost 10 bases and J 1 base, leaving 11 bases between the germline ends. From germline, CDR1 is SNHLY and CDR2 FYNNEI. CDR3 length: 13 amino acids. The CDR3 nucleotides read TGTGCCACCGCCGCATTATCTGGAAACACCATATATTTT. Its protein is CATAALSGNTIYF.

The CDR3 sequence is CASKQGEASPLHF. The DNA for the CDR3 is TGTGCCAGCAAACAGGGCGAGGCTTCACCCCTCCACTTT. V usage is TRBV6-5 and J usage is TRBJ1-6; tentative D call: TRBD1 (6 bases). The germline V gene encodes CDR1 MNHEY and CDR2 SVGAGI. The CDR3 loop spans 13 amino acids. V was clipped by 7 bases and J by 9 bases, with 13 bases between them.

The genes are TRBV5-6 and TRBJ1-1; 7 positions match TRBD1. The CDR3 spans 14 residues. Germline values: CDR1 SGHDT, CDR2 YYEEEE. V lost 4 bases and J lost 2; bases outside the gene matches: 5. CDR3 in DNA: TGTGCCAGCAGCCGGGGACAGAAAAACACTGAAGCTTTCTTT. Its protein is CASSRGQKNTEAFF.

V usage is TRBV6-5 and J usage is TRBJ2-3; TRBD2 is a possible D gene (7 bases). The ends were cut back, 6 bases at V and 6 bases at J, with 16 bases in the middle. The CDR3 is made up of 14 amino acids. In germline, CDR1 is MNHEY, CDR2 SVGAGI. Here the CDR3 reads CASSLARGADTQYF. The CDR3 DNA is TGTGCCAGCAGCCTAGCCCGGGGGGCGGATACGCAGTATTTT.

Only a few counts were recorded for this clone. This chain connects TRBV19 to TRBJ2-1, with no clear D. The length of the CDR3 is 15 residues. Germline assignment: CDR1 LNHDA and CDR2 SQIVND (reference sequence). V was pared by 6 bases and J by 6 bases, with 18 bases between. The CDR3 here is CASSSQAEGSNEQFF. The CDR3 region has the DNA TGTGCCAGTAGCAGCCAGGCCGAAGGGTCCAATGAGCAGTTCTTC.

The J gene is TRBJ1-6, the V gene TRBV7-9; 11 nucleotides line up with TRBD1. CDR3 length: 14 residues. Unmatched junction bases numbered 4, after V lost 5 bases and J lost 10 bases. CDR1 is SEHNR and CDR2 is FQNEAQ in the germline V gene (reference sequence). CDR3 region: CASSQGQGESPLHF. CDR3 nucleotide sequence: TGTGCCAGCAGCCAGGGACAGGGGGAGTCACCCCTCCACTTT.

The CDR3 DNA is TGTGCCAGCACCTCCACTAGCGGCCGACACAATGAGCAGTTCTTC. It encodes CASTSTSGRHNEQFF. V usage is TRBV7-2 and J usage is TRBJ2-1; 8 bases are shared with TRBD2. The CDR3 is made up of 15 amino acids. The germline V gene encodes CDR1 SGHTA and CDR2 FQGNSA. Losses at the gene ends were 7 bases for V and 5 bases for J; bases not matched to a gene: 10.

A single count supports this clone. This chain links TRBV7-2 with TRBJ1-3, with D perhaps TRBD1 (6 bases). This CDR3 has 17 amino acids. The V gene lost 5 bases and the J gene lost 0 bases, with 17 bases spanning the gap. CDR1 is SGHTA, CDR2 FQGNSA, per germline. CDR3 residues: CASSPTGRGPSGNTIYF. The CDR3 DNA sequence: TGTGCCAGCAGCCCGACGGGACGGGGGCCCTCTGGAAACACCATATATTTT.